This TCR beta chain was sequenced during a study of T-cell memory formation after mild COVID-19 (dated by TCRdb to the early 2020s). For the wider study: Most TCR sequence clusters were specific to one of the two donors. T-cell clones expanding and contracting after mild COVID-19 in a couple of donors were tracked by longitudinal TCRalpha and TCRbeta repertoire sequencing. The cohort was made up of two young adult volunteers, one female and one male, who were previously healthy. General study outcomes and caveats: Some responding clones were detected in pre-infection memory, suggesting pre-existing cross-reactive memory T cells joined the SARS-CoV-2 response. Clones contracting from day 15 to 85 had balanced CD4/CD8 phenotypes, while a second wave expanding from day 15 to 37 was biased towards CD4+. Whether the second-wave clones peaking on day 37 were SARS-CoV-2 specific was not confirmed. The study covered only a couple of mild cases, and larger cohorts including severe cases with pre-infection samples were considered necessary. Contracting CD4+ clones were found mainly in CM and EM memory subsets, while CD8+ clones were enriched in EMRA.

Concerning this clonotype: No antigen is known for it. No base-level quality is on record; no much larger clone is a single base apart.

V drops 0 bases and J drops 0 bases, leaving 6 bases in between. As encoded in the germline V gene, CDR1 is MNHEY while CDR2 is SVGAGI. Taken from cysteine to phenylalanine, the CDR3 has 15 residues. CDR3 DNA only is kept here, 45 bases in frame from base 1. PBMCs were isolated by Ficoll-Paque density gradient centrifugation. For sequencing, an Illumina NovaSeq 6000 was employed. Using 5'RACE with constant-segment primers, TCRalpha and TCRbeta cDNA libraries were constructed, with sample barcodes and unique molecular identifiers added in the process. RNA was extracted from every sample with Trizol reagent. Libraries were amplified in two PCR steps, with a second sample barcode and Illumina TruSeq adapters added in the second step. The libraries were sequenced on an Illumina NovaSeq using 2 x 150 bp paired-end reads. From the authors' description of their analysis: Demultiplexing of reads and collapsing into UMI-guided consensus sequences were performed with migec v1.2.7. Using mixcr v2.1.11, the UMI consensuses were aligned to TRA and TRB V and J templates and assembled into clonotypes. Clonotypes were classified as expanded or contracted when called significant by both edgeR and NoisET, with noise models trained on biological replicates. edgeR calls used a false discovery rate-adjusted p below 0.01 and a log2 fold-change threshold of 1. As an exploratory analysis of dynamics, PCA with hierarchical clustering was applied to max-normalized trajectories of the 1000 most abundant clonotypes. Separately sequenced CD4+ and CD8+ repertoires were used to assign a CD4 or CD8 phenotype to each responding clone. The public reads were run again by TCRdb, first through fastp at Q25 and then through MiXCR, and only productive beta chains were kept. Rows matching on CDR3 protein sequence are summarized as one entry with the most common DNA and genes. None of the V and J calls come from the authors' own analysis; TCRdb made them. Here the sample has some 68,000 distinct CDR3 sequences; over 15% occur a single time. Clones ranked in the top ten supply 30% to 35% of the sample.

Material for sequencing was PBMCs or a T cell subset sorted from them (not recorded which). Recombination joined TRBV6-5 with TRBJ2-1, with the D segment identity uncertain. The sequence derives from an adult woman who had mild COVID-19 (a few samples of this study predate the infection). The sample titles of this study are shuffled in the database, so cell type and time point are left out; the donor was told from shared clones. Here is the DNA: TGTGCCAGCAGTTACTCCTCGAGCTCCTACAATGAGCAGTTCTTC. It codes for CASSYSSSSYNEQFF.